This T cell receptor beta chain was retrieved from a study of blood T cells in healthy people across ages. On this clonotype: Its matching antigen is unknown.

Primed by a sample-barcoded 5' primer and a J-beta primer mix, a second PCR proceeded for about 6 to 12 cycles. Using its own MiXCR run on the 5' RACE reads, TCRdb lists one record per CDR3 protein. The sample holds hundreds of thousands of distinct CDR3 sequences, 49% seen once. Study-wide results and limits: Strong correlation existed between TCR beta diversity and naive T cell percentage.

There were healthy Caucasian individuals from Russia, aged about 6 to 90, serving as donors. The CDR3 runs to 14 residues. Germline loops: CDR1 SGHTA, CDR2 FQGTGA. Trimming took off 0 bases at V and 4 bases at J, with 8 bases between the two ends. The TCR was taken from a woman aged 55 to 70 in good health. Sequenced sample: blood. This chain uses TRBV7-3 with TRBJ2-3; tentatively, D is TRBD2 (5 bases). CDR3 sequence reads: CASSLTTGADTQYF. In DNA form, the CDR3 reads TGTGCCAGCAGCTTAACGACCGGGGCAGATACGCAGTATTTT. The whole variable domain, remainder taken from reference TRBV7-3 and TRBJ2-3, is GAGVSQTPSNKVTEKGKYVELRCDPISGHTALYWYRQSLGQGPEFLIYFQGTGAADDSGLPNDRFFAVRPEGSVSTLKIQRTERGDSAVYLCASSLTTGADTQYFGPGTRLTVL.